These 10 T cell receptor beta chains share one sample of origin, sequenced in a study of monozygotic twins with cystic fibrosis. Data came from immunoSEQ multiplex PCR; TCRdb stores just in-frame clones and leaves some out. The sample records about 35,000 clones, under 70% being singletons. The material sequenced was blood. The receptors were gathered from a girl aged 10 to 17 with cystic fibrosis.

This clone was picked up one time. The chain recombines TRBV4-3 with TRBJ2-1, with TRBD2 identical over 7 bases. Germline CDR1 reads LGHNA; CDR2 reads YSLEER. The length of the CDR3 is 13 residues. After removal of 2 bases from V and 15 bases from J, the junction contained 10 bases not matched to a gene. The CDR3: CASSQREGEKRFF. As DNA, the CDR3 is TGCGCCAGCAGCCAAAGGGAGGGAGAGAAACGGTTCTTC.

CDR3 DNA sequence: TGTGCCAGCAGCTTAAACGGAAAGACGGGCTACGAGCAGTACTTC. As protein: CASSLNGKTGYEQYF. The V gene is TRBV7-2, the J gene TRBJ2-7; D is uncertain. CDR3 size: 15 residues. V lost 2 bases and J 3 bases, leaving 14 bases between the germline ends. Germline-derived CDR1 and CDR2 are SGHTA and FQGNSA.

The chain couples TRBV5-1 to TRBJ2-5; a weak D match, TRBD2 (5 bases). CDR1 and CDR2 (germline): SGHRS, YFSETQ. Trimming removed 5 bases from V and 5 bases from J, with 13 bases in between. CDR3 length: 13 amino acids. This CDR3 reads CASSPWSGETQYF. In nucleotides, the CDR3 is TGCGCCAGCAGTCCTTGGTCGGGGGAGACCCAGTACTTC.

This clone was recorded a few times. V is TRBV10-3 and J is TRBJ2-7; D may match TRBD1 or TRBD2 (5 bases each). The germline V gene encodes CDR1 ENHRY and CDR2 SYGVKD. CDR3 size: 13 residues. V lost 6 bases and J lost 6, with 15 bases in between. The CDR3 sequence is CAIRAGTQLEQYV. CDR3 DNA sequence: TGTGCCATCAGGGCCGGGACCCAACTCGAGCAGTACGTC.

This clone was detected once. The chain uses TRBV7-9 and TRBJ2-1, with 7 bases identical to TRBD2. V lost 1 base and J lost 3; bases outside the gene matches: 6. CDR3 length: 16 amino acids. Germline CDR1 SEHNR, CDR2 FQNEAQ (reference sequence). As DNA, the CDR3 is TGTGCCAGCAGCTTAGTTGGAGCGGGATACTACAATGAGCAGTTCTTC. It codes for CASSLVGAGYYNEQFF.

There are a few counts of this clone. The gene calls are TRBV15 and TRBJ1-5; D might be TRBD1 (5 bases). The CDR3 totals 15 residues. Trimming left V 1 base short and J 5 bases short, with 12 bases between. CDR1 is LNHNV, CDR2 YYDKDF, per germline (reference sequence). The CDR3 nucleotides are TGTGCCACCAGCAGAGCAGGGATGGGGTATCAGCCCCAGCATTTT. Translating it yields CATSRAGMGYQPQHF.

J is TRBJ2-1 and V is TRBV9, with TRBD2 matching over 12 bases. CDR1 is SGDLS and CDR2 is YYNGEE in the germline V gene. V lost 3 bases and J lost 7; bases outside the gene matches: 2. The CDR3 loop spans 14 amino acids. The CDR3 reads CASSGTSGKNEQFF. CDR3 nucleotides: TGTGCCAGCAGCGGGACTAGCGGGAAGAATGAGCAGTTCTTC.

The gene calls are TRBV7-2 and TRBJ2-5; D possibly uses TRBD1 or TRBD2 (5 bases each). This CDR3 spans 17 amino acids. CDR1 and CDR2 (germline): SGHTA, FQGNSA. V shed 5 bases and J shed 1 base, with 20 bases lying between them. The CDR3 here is CASSPRQGRTPQETQYF. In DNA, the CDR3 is TGTGCCAGCAGCCCCCGCCAGGGTAGGACTCCCCAAGAGACCCAGTACTTC.

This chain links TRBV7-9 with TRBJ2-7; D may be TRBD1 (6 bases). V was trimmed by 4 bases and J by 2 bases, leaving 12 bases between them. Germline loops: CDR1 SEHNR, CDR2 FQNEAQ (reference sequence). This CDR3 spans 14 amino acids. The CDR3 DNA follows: TGTGCCAGCAGCTCCCGGACAGCTCCCTACGAGCAGTACGTC. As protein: CASSSRTAPYEQYV.

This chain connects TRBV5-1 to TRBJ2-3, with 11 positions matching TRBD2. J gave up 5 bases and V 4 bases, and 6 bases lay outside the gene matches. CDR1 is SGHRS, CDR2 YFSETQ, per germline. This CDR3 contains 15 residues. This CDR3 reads CASSQLAGVGDTQYF. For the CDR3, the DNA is TGCGCCAGCAGCCAACTAGCGGGAGTTGGAGATACGCAGTATTTT.